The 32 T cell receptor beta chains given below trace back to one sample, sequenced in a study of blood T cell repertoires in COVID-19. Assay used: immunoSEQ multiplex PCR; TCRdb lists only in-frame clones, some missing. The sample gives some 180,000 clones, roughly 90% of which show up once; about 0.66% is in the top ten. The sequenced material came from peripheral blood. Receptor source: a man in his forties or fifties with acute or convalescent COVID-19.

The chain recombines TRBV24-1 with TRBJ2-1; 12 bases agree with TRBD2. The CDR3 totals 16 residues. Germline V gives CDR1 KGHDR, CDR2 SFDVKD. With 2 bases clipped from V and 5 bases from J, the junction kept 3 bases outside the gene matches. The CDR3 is CATSDWTSGDNNEQFF. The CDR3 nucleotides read TGTGCCACCAGTGATTGGACTAGCGGGGATAACAATGAGCAGTTCTTC.

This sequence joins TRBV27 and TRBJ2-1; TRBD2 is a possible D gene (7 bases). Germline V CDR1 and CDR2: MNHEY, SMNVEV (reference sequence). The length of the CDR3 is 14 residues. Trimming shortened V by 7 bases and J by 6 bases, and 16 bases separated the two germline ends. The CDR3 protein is CASTIGGGGNEQFF. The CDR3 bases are TGTGCCAGCACCATAGGGGGAGGGGGCAATGAGCAGTTCTTC.

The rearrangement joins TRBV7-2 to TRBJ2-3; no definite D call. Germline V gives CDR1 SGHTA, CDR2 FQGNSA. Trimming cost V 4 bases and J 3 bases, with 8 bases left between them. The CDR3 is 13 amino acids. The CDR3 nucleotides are TGTGCCAGCAGCTACTCGTTTACAGATACGCAGTATTTT. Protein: CASSYSFTDTQYF. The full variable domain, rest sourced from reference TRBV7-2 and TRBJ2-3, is GAGVSQSPSNKVTEKGKDVELRCDPISGHTALYWYRQSLGQGLEFLIYFQGNSAPDKSGLPSDRFSAERTGGSVSTLTIQRTQQEDSAVYLCASSYSFTDTQYFGPGTRLTVL.

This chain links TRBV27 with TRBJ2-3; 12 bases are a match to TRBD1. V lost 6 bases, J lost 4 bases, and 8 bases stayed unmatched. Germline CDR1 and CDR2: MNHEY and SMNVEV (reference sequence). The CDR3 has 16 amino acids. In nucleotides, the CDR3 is TGTGCCAGCAGCCCTACCGGGACAGGGGGCCCAGATACGCAGTATTTT. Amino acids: CASSPTGTGGPDTQYF.

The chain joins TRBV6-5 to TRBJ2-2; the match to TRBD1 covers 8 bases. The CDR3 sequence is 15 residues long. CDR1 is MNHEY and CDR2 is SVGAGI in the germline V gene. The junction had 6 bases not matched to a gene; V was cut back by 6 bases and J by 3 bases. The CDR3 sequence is CASRMQGADTGELFF. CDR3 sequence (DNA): TGTGCCAGCAGGATGCAGGGGGCGGACACCGGGGAGCTGTTTTTT.

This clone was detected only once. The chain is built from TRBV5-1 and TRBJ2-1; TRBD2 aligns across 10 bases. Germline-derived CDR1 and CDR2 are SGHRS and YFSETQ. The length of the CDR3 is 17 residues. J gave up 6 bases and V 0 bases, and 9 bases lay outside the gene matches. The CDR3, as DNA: TGCGCCAGCAGCTTGGACGAGCGGGAGGGCCGAGGCAATGAGCAGTTCTTC. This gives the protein CASSLDEREGRGNEQFF.

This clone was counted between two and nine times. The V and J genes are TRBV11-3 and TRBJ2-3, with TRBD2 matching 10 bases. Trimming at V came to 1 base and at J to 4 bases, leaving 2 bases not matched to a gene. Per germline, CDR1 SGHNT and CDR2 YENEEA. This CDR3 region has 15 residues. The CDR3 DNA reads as TGTGCCAGCAGCTTAGGCCTAGCGGGAGCAGATACGCAGTATTTT. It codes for CASSLGLAGADTQYF.

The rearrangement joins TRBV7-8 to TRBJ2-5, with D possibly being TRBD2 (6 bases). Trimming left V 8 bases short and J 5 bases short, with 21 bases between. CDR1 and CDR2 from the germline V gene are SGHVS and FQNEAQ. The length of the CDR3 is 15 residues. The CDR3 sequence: CASQLSAGLGETQYF. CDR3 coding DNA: TGTGCCAGCCAGCTTAGTGCGGGACTCGGGGAGACCCAGTACTTC. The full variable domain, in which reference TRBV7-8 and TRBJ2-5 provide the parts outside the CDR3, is GAGVSQSPRYKVAKRGQDVALRCDPISGHVSLFWYQQALGQGPEFLTYFQNEAQLDKSGLPSDRFFAERPEGSVSTLKIQRTQQEDSAVYLCASQLSAGLGETQYFGPGTRLLVL.

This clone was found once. CDR3 bases: TGTGCCAGCAGGGACACTAGCGGCGCCCTCGAGCAGTTCTTC. This codes for CASRDTSGALEQFF. The rearrangement links TRBV6-5 to TRBJ2-1; the match to TRBD2 covers 8 bases. Germline assignment: CDR1 MNHEY and CDR2 SVGAGI. The CDR3 runs to 14 residues. V was clipped by 6 bases and J by 10 bases; unmatched bases: 11.

The CDR3 region has the DNA TGCAGCGTTGAAGGAGGAGGGTTAGACTACAATGAGCAGTTCTTC. Its protein is CSVEGGGLDYNEQFF. The chain carries TRBV29-1 and TRBJ2-1; TRBD2 might be the D (6 bases). The CDR3 is made up of 15 amino acids. V gave up 1 base and J gave up 3 bases, with 13 bases separating them. Germline loops: CDR1 SQVTM, CDR2 ANQGSEA.

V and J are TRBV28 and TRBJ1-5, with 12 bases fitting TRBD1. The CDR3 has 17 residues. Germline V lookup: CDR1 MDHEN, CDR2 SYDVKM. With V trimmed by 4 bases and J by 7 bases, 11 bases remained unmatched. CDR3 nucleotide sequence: TGTGCCAGCAGTTGGGGGACAGGGGGCGGTTTTGGACAGCCCCAGCATTTT. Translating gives CASSWGTGGGFGQPQHF.

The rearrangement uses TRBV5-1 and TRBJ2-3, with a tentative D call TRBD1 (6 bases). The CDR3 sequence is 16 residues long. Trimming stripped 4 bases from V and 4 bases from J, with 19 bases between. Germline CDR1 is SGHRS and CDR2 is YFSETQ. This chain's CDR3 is CASSQQGRGGPDTQYF. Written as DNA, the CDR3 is TGCGCCAGCAGCCAACAGGGTCGAGGAGGCCCAGATACGCAGTATTTT.

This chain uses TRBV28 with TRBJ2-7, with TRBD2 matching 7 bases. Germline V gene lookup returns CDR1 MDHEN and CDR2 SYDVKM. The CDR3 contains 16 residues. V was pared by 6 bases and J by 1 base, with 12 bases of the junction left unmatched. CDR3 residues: CASSTSEAGRSYEQYV. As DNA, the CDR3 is TGTGCCAGCAGCACCTCTGAAGCGGGGCGGTCCTACGAGCAGTACGTC.

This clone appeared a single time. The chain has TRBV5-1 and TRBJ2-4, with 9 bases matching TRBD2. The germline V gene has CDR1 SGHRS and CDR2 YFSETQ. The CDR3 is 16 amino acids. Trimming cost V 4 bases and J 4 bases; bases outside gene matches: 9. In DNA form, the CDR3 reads TGCGCCAGCAGCATAGGAGCGGGGGGCGTTAAAAACATTCAGTACTTC. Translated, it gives CASSIGAGGVKNIQYF.

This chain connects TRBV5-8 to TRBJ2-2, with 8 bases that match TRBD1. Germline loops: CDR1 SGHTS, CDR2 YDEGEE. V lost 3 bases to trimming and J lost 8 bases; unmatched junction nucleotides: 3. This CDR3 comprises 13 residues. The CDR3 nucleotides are TGTGCCAGCAGCTCGGACAGGGTTGGGGAGCTGTTTTTT. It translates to CASSSDRVGELFF.

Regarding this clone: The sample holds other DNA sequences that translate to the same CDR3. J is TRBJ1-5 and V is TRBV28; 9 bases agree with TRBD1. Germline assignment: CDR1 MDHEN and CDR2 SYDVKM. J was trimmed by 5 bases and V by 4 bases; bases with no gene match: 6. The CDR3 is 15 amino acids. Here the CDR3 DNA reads TGTGCCAGCAGTTCCTCCGGGACAGGGTATCAGCCCCAGCATTTT. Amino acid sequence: CASSSSGTGYQPQHF.

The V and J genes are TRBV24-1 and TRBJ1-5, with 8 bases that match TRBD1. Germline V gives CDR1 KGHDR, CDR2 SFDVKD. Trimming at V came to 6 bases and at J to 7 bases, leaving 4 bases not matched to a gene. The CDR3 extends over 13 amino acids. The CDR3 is CATSQGARQPQHF. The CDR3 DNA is TGTGCCACCAGTCAGGGGGCCAGGCAGCCCCAGCATTTT.

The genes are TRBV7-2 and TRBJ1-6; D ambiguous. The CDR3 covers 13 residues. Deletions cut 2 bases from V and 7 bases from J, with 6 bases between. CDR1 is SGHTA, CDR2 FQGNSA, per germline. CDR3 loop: CASSLSRNSPLHF. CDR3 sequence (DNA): TGTGCCAGCAGCTTATCGCGGAATTCACCCCTCCACTTT. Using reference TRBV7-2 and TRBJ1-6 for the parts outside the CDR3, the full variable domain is GAGVSQSPSNKVTEKGKDVELRCDPISGHTALYWYRQSLGQGLEFLIYFQGNSAPDKSGLPSDRFSAERTGGSVSTLTIQRTQQEDSAVYLCASSLSRNSPLHFGNGTRLTVT.

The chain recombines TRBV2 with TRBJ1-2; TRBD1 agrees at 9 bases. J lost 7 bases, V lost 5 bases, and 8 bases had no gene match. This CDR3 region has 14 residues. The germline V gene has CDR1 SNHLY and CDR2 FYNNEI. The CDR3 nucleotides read TGTGCCAGCAGTTTCGTACAGGGGGCCGGTGGCTACACCTTC. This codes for CASSFVQGAGGYTF.

CDR3: CASSDLQGARTEAFF. CDR3 bases: TGTGCCAGCAGTGATTTACAGGGGGCGCGGACTGAAGCTTTCTTT. This chain uses TRBV27 with TRBJ1-1; TRBD1 matches at 9 bases. The trim removed 5 bases at V and 5 bases at J, leaving 9 bases unmatched. Germline loops: CDR1 MNHEY, CDR2 SMNVEV (reference sequence). CDR3 size: 15 residues.

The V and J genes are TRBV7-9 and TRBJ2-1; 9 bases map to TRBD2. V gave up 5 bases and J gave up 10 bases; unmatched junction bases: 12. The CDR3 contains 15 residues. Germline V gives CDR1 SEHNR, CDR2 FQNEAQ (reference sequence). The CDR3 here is CASSPKQAGGREQFF. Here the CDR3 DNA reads TGTGCCAGCAGCCCCAAGCAAGCGGGAGGAAGGGAGCAGTTCTTC.

The CDR3: CASRCRRGDNTDTQYF. The CDR3, as DNA: TGTGCAAGTCGCTGTAGGCGGGGGGATAACACAGATACGCAGTATTTT. The chain joins TRBV12-2 to TRBJ2-3; TRBD2, the table's D call, was not compared with the DNA. TRBV12-2 counts as a pseudogene. The CDR3 totals 16 residues.

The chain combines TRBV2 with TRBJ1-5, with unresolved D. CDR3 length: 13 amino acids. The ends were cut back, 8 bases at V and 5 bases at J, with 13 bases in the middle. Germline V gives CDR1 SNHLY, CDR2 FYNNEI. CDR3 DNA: TGTGCCAGCCACCGGGAGTGGGATCAGCCCCAGCATTTT. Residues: CASHREWDQPQHF.

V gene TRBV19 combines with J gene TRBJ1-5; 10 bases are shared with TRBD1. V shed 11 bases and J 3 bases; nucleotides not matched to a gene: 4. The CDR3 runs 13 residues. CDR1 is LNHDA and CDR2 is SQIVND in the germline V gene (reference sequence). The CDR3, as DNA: TGTGCCGGAGGGACAGGGGACAATCAGCCCCAGCATTTT. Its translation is CAGGTGDNQPQHF.

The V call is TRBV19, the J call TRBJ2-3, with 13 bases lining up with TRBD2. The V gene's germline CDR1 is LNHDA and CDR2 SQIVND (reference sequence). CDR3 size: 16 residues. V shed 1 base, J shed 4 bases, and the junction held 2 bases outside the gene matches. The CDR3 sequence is CASSIGTSGSSDTQYF. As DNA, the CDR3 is TGTGCCAGTAGTATAGGGACTAGCGGGAGTTCAGATACGCAGTATTTT.

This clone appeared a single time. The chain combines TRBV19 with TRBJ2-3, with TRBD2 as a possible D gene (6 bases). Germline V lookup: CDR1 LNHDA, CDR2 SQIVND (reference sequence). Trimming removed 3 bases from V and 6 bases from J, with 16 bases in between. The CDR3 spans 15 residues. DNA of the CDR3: TGTGCCAGTAGTATGAAGCGGGTGACGGGGGATACGCAGTATTTT. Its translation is CASSMKRVTGDTQYF.

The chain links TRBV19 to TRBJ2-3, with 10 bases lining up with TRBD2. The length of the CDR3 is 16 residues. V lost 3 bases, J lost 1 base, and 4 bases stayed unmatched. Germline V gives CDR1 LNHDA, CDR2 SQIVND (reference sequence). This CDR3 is CASSMEAGGGTDTQYF. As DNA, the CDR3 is TGTGCCAGTAGTATGGAAGCGGGGGGGGGCACAGATACGCAGTATTTT.

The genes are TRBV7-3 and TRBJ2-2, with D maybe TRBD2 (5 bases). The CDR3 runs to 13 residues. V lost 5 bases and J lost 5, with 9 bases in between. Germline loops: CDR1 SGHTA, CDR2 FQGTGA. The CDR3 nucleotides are TGTGCCAGCAGCCCGGGCGGGACCGGGGAGCTGTTTTTT. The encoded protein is CASSPGGTGELFF.

Here the CDR3 reads CASSISQSNYGYTF. Here the CDR3 DNA reads TGTGCCAGTAGTATTAGCCAGTCTAACTATGGCTACACCTTC. J is TRBJ1-2 and V is TRBV19; D unclear. This CDR3 has 14 amino acids. Germline V gene lookup returns CDR1 LNHDA and CDR2 SQIVND (reference sequence). Trimming shortened V by 3 bases and J by 0 bases, and 8 bases separated the two germline ends.

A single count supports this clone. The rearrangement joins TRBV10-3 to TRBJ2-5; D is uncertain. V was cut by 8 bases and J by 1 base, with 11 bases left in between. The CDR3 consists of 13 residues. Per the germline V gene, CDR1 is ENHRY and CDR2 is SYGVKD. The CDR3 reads CAIRMRPQETQYF. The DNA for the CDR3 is TGTGCCATCCGAATGCGGCCCCAAGAGACCCAGTACTTC.

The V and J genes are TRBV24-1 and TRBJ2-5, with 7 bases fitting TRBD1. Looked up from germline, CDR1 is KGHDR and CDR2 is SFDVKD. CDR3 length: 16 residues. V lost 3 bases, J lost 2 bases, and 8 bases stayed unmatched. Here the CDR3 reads CATSDRQGRGQETQYF. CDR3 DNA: TGTGCCACCAGTGATCGACAGGGAAGAGGGCAAGAGACCCAGTACTTC.

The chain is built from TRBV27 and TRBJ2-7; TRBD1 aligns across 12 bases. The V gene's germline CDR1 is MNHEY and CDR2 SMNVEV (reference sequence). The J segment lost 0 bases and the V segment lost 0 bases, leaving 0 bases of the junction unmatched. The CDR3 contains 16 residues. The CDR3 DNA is TGTGCCAGCAGTTTATCGGGACAGGGGGCCTCCTACGAGCAGTACTTC. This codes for CASSLSGQGASYEQYF.